These 14 T cell receptor beta chains were all obtained from the same sample, sequenced in a study of Graves' ophthalmopathy and Graves' hyperthyroidism. Amplifying from RNA transcripts, the study obtained TCR beta CDR3 regions. A first-round RT-PCR used HTBI primers, followed by a second-round multiplex PCR. TCRdb passed the multiplex PCR reads through MiXCR, listing each CDR3 protein once. The sample has about 230,000 distinct CDR3 sequences; around 50% are singletons. Sequences were obtained from peripheral blood. These receptors were obtained from an adult man with Graves' ophthalmopathy.

This clonotype came up a few times. The V gene is TRBV20-1, the J gene TRBJ1-2; no reliable D call. Per germline, CDR1 DFQATT and CDR2 SNEGSKA (reference sequence). This CDR3 is built from 11 residues. Trimming shortened V by 4 bases and J by 1 base, and 4 bases separated the two germline ends. The CDR3 bases are TGCAGTGCTAAGAATAACTATGGCTACACCTTC. It yields the protein CSAKNNYGYTF.

The gene calls are TRBV27 and TRBJ1-2; 7 nucleotides align to TRBD1. CDR3 length: 16 amino acids. The germline CDR1 and CDR2 sequences are MNHEY and SMNVEV (reference sequence). The J segment lost 4 bases and the V segment lost 5 bases, leaving 13 bases of the junction unmatched. CDR3 protein: CASSPSNRDSSYGYTF. In DNA form, the CDR3 reads TGTGCCAGCAGTCCCTCGAACCGGGACAGCTCCTATGGCTACACCTTC.

A single count supports this clonotype. The genes are TRBV7-9 and TRBJ1-2; possible D gene TRBD1, 6 bases. V dropped 5 bases and J dropped 4 bases, with 17 bases sitting between them. The CDR3 extends over 15 amino acids. In germline, CDR1 is SEHNR, CDR2 FQNEAQ (reference sequence). The chain's CDR3 is CASSPGGQLGYGYTF. The CDR3, as DNA: TGTGCCAGCAGCCCCGGAGGACAGCTAGGCTATGGCTACACCTTC.

On this clonotype itself: An end of the junction differs from the germline gene, which may be a read error. This chain's CDR3 is CASRPPLGSYERYF. The CDR3, as DNA: TGTGCCAGCAGGCCGCCCTTGGGCTCCTACGAGCGGTACTTC. The chain recombines TRBV5-4 with TRBJ2-7; D remains ambiguous. There are 14 residues in the CDR3. Germline V gene lookup returns CDR1 SGHNT and CDR2 YYREEE (reference sequence).

This clonotype was recorded a few times. Compared with germline, one end of the junction differs, possibly owing to a read error. CDR3 loop: CASLRGGETEAFF. The CDR3 bases are TGTGCCTCCTTACGGGGGGGGGAAACTGAAGCTTTTTTT. The chain joins TRBV10-3 to TRBJ1-1; D is perhaps TRBD1 (5 bases). CDR1 and CDR2 (germline): ENHRY, SYGVKD. The CDR3 is made up of 13 amino acids.

This clonotype was observed a handful of times. The chain carries TRBV9 and TRBJ1-1; TRBD1 is a possible D gene (5 bases). V was trimmed by 3 bases and J by 4 bases, leaving 13 bases between them. CDR3 size: 14 residues. CDR1 is SGDLS and CDR2 is YYNGEE in the germline V gene. The CDR3 DNA sequence: TGTGCCAGCAGCGGGACCGTTGGGGGCACTGAAGCTTTCTTT. Translated: CASSGTVGGTEAFF.

In the case of this clonotype: Relative to the germline gene, one junction end is altered; a read error may explain this. The V and J genes are TRBV5-8 and TRBJ1-2, with 7 bases that match TRBD1. The germline gives CDR1 SGHTS, CDR2 YDEGEE. This CDR3 spans 14 amino acids. The DNA for the CDR3 is TGTGCCAGCAGCCTTCCTTCCCGTGGACAGGCCCCCCTCTTC. This codes for CASSLPSRGQAPLF.

The chain couples TRBV2 to TRBJ1-4; D is undetermined. Germline V gene lookup returns CDR1 SNHLY and CDR2 FYNNEI. This CDR3 contains 11 residues. V was cut by 6 bases and J by 8 bases, with 7 bases left in between. The CDR3 loop reads CASSFDEKLFF. CDR3 in DNA: TGTGCCAGCAGCTTCGACGAAAAACTGTTTTTT.

This clonotype appeared many times. The rearrangement joins TRBV15 to TRBJ2-7, with D unresolved. CDR1 is LNHNV and CDR2 is YYDKDF in the germline V gene (reference sequence). CDR3 length: 11 residues. V lost 4 bases, J lost 6 bases, and 7 bases lay in between. The CDR3 DNA follows: TGTGCCACCAGCATCAGAGGCGAGCAGTACTTC. This encodes CATSIRGEQYF.

The table lists this clonotype with a few counts. The rearrangement uses TRBV6-5 and TRBJ1-6; no clear D gene. The germline V and J ends were trimmed by 7 bases and 5 bases, with 12 bases remaining between them. CDR1 MNHEY and CDR2 SVGAGI come from the germline V gene. The CDR3 is 14 residues long. As DNA, the CDR3 is TGTGCCAGCACCATCCTGGGGAATAATTCACCCCTCCACTTT. It is translated as CASTILGNNSPLHF.

The rearrangement uses TRBV19 and TRBJ2-7; 10 bases fit TRBD1. CDR1 is LNHDA, CDR2 SQIVND, per germline (reference sequence). V lost 4 bases and J lost 4; bases outside the gene matches: 4. This CDR3 spans 14 amino acids. The CDR3: CASSRQGALYEQYF. CDR3 nucleotide sequence: TGTGCCAGTAGTAGACAGGGGGCACTGTACGAGCAGTACTTC.

The rearrangement joins TRBV13 to TRBJ2-3; 7 bases are shared with TRBD2. The J segment lost 5 bases and the V segment lost 5 bases, leaving 1 base of the junction unmatched. CDR1 is PRHDT, CDR2 FYEKMQ, per germline (reference sequence). This CDR3 has 12 amino acids. CDR3 amino acids: CASSPGGDTQYF. The CDR3 DNA reads as TGTGCCAGCAGCCCGGGGGGAGATACGCAGTATTTT. Using reference TRBV13 and TRBJ2-3 for the parts outside the CDR3, the full variable domain is AAGVIQSPRHLIKEKRETATLKCYPIPRHDTVYWYQQGPGQDPQFLISFYEKMQSDKGSIPDRFSAQQFSDYHSELNMSSLELGDSALYFCASSPGGDTQYFGPGTRLTVL.

The genes are TRBV6-5 and TRBJ1-1; possible D gene TRBD1, 6 bases. Germline V gene data show CDR1 as MNHEY and CDR2 as SVGAGI. The CDR3 contains 14 residues. Trimming took off 5 bases at V and 1 base at J, with 11 bases between the two ends. CDR3 DNA sequence: TGTGCCAGCAGTGCTTACAGGGAGAACACTGAAGCTTTCTTT. Amino acids: CASSAYRENTEAFF.

The chain links TRBV25-1 to TRBJ1-1; no firm D call. From germline, CDR1 is MGHDK and CDR2 SYGVNS. CDR3 length equals 13 residues. The ends were cut back, 1 base at V and 5 bases at J, with 8 bases in the middle. Here the CDR3 reads CASSEFPGTEAFF. The CDR3 DNA follows: TGTGCCAGCAGTGAATTTCCGGGGACTGAAGCTTTCTTT.